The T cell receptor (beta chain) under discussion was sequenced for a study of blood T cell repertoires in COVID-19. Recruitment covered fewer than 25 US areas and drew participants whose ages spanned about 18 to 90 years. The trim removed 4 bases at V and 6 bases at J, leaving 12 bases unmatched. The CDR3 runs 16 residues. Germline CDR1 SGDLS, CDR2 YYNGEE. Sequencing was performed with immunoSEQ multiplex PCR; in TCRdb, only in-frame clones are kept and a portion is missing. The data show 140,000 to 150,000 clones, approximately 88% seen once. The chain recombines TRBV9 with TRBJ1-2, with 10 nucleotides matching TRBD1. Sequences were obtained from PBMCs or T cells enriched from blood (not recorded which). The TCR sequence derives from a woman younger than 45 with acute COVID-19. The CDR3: CASSPRPGTGAHGYTF. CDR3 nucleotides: TGTGCCAGCAGCCCACGTCCCGGGACAGGGGCCCATGGCTACACCTTC.